This T cell receptor (beta chain) derives from a study of tumor-infiltrating lymphocytes in localized non-small cell lung cancer. In the study overall: Patients included smokers and never-smokers with various histologies, some sampled after neoadjuvant chemotherapy.

Germline values: CDR1 SEHNR, CDR2 FQNEAQ (reference sequence). The CDR3 contains 14 residues. V lost 5 bases to trimming and J lost 2 bases; unmatched junction nucleotides: 3. TCRdb's copy holds only in-frame clones and misses some; the assay was immunoSEQ multiplex PCR. The sample has around 10,000 clones, around three fifths seen once. This chain uses TRBV7-9 with TRBJ2-7, with 10 bases identical to TRBD1. This TCR derives from a human donor with non-small cell lung cancer. Sequencing used uninvolved lung tissue not adjacent to the tumor. CDR3 protein: CASSGTGVTYEQYF. In DNA form, the CDR3 reads TGTGCCAGCAGCGGGACAGGGGTTACCTACGAGCAGTACTTC.